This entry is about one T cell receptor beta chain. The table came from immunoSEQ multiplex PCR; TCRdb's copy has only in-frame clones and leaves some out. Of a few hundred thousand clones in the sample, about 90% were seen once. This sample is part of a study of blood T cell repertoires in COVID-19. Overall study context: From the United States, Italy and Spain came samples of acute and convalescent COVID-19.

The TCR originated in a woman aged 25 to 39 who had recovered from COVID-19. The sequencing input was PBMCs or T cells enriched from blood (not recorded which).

CDR3 in amino acids: CASSGDRHEQFF. The DNA of the CDR3 is TGTGCCAGCAGTGGGGACAGGCATGAGCAGTTCTTC. The J gene is TRBJ2-1, the V gene TRBV25-1, with 8 bases identical to TRBD1. Trimming removed 4 bases from V and 8 bases from J; junction bases left unmatched: 1. Germline assignment: CDR1 MGHDK and CDR2 SYGVNS. This CDR3 comprises 12 residues.